A selection of T cell receptor beta chains follows, all from one sample in a study of T-cell reconstitution after alpha-beta-depleted transplantation in children. TCRdb called the PCR reads again in MiXCR, with one record for every CDR3 protein. This table holds hundreds of thousands of distinct CDR3 sequences, around 20% found once. The sequencing used PBMCs from the stem cell graft donor, collected from the stem cell graft. Receptors originate from a human donor who donated a stem cell graft to a child with acute lymphoblastic leukemia. The CDR3 runs from the conserved cysteine through the conserved F or W.

cdr3_length	v_call	j_call	cdr3_aa
15	TRBV6-1	TRBJ2-5	CASSLGQGALETQYF
18	TRBV20-1	TRBJ2-6	CSARGAGRTDSGANVLTF
15	TRBV20-1	TRBJ2-2	CSARRSSAFTGELFF
14	TRBV20-1	TRBJ1-1	CSAIFHGPTTEAFF
14	TRBV5-1	TRBJ2-1	CASSFNAGGPEQFF
17	TRBV24-1	TRBJ2-1	CATSDIGFGSGRREQFF
13	TRBV20-1	TRBJ2-1	CSAMGTVYNEQFF
14	TRBV29-1	TRBJ2-7	CSVGLAGGVYEQYF
15	TRBV9	TRBJ2-7	CASSVDGEYSYEQYF
15	TRBV4-1	TRBJ2-5	CASSLVSGDQETQYF
15	TRBV5-5	TRBJ1-1	CASSLAHRGDTEAFF
13	TRBV12-3/TRBV12-4	TRBJ2-6	CASSLVGANVLTF
12	TRBV2	TRBJ1-2	CASRTTQTGYTF
16	TRBV5-1	TRBJ2-3	CASSLALAGTTDTQYF
13	TRBV13	TRBJ1-6	CASSPTPDSPLHF
15	TRBV20-1	TRBJ2-7	CSADRGRRSTYEQYF
15	TRBV9	TRBJ2-7	CASSVATELVYEQYF
16	TRBV19	TRBJ2-4	CASSPGSSLAKNIQYF
13	TRBV19	TRBJ1-2	CASSMGQADGYTF
15	TRBV2	TRBJ2-1	CASRRESGNGVGQFF
17	TRBV5-1	TRBJ2-4	CASSSGQREWSKNIQYF
16	TRBV4-1	TRBJ2-4	CASSHTPGQGSNIQYF
18	TRBV11-2	TRBJ2-1	CASSFIRTSGTGGNEQFF
17	TRBV20-1	TRBJ2-5	CSARDGNQLAGEETQYF
12	TRBV21-1	TRBJ2-1	CASRETCNEQFF
19	TRBV15	TRBJ2-1	CATSRDRALSGSSYNEQFF
14	TRBV4-2	TRBJ2-3	CASSPRTASDTQYF
16	TRBV7-3	TRBJ1-6	CASSLLPRGLYSPLHF
15	TRBV20-1	TRBJ2-7	CSARSRTSGLHEQYF
16	TRBV20-1	TRBJ2-1	CSASGGVREKGNEQFF
15	TRBV6-1	TRBJ2-2	CASSPDPLGTGELFF
14	TRBV25-1	TRBJ2-1	CASTVAGGPNEQFF
15	TRBV9	TRBJ2-7	CASSVEGNAPYEQYF
15	TRBV6-1	TRBJ2-1	CASLLIAGGYNEQFF
16	TRBV5-6	TRBJ2-3	CASRRKTSEYSDTQYF
14	TRBV29-1	TRBJ2-7	CSVEDTGSSYEQYF
17	TRBV20-1	TRBJ1-2	CSARVVKGPRFRYGYTF
13	TRBV5-1	TRBJ2-5	CASSFRGGETQYF